This TCR beta chain originates from a study of beta chain features in type 1 diabetes (dated by TCRdb to 2017 to 2018). For the study in its entirety: Patients and healthy donors did not differ in mean age, gender distribution, total cell number or subset yield. A total of roughly 98,000,000 sorted cells were examined across all samples, and a strong correlation was observed between cell number per subset and RNA yield. In the study, recently diagnosed type 1 diabetes patients and matched healthy donors were compared on the TCRB repertoires of their sorted circulating CD4+ T cell subsets. Regulatory and stem cell-like memory subsets were obtained from only 8 patients and about 8 healthy donors, while naive and central memory subsets were obtained from all 30 or so donors. Summary of the overall study and its limitations: In all four CD4+ subsets, TCRB CDR3 length was moderately but significantly shorter in type 1 diabetes patients. HLA sub-analyses involved small numbers of individuals, so any influence of HLA type on TCRB rearrangement remained unresolved. Naive, central memory and regulatory TCRB repertoires appeared more similar among patients than among healthy donors. At VDJ recombination sites, patients with type 1 diabetes made fewer insertions and deleted more nucleotides, a pattern implying thymic rearrangement abnormalities. PCR might favor shorter templates, but patient and control samples were amplified and corrected together, so any skew would affect both groups equally. Sequencing cDNA rather than genomic DNA could over-represent highly expressing activated cells, although activation and CD3 levels did not differ between groups.

The High Capacity cDNA Reverse Transcription Kit was used to reverse transcribe all of the isolated RNA, meaning that expressed TCRB transcripts were what got sequenced. Stem cell-like memory T cell samples underwent survey-depth immunoSEQ sequencing, averaging approximately 920,000 total reads per sample. After sorted cells were lysed in RLT buffer, RNA was extracted with DNase-treated RNeasy Micro or Mini kits, with the choice depending on cell number. To prevent cross-contamination, every cell subset was processed on its own, while patient and healthy donor samples were processed together. Using the immunoSEQ multiplex PCR, TCRB sequences were amplified from cDNA into 87-bp fragments spanning the CDR3 region. Sequencing of the amplicons was done on the Illumina HiSeq platform. Turning to the authors' computational methods: Synthetic template baselines were used to correct PCR bias computationally, reads within Hamming distance 2 were collapsed together, and singletons that could not be merged were discarded. By aligning reads against IMGT, V, D and J genes, CDR3 length, and insertions or deletions at six rearrangement sites were assigned. Within each subset, clonotype counts were normalized to sorted cell number, after which true diversity and Gini coefficients were computed with the tcR R package. Repertoire sharing was quantified using the overlap coefficient calculated on TCRB nucleotide sequences. TCRdb mirrors the immuneACCESS table, restricted to in-frame sequences. Some clones are absent from its copies; in checked studies, under half trace to an unresolved V gene, and the reason for the others is unknown. V and J calls and clone size are given by that table; D and trimming were obtained from the DNA. The sample contains about 110,000 clones, 40% of them found a single time. The ten largest account for over 0.065% of the sample.

For CDR1 and CDR2, the germline V gene (reference sequence) lists MNHEY and SMNVEV. The CDR3 goes from the cysteine to the phenylalanine over 14 residues. Left in the record is the CDR3 DNA by itself, 42 bases read in frame from the first base. Between the V and J ends, shortened by 6 bases and 7 bases respectively, the junction contains 16 bases. As for this clone: Its target antigen remains unknown. Base qualities are not provided; no much larger clone lies one nucleotide away.

Each donor gave one peripheral blood draw, roughly 110 mL on average, collected into heparinised tubes. Using a panel that included CD45RO, CCR7, CD25, CD127, CD95 and CD27, naive, central memory, regulatory and stem cell-like memory CD4+ T cells were sorted on a BD FACSAria II. A purity above 98% was achieved for all sorted populations. PBMCs were isolated right away by Lymphoprep density gradient centrifugation and were stained directly, without culture. To minimize batch effects, samples were stained and sorted in pairs, one healthy donor with one patient per experiment. The chain was built from TRBV27 and TRBJ2-1, and perhaps TRBD2 as D gene, on 6 matching bases. Sequenced sample: stem cell memory CD4+ T cells from blood. Explained via the paper, the cell subset or site label denotes: stem cell-like memory CD4+ T cells. The receptor was derived from a woman under 30 in good health. The DNA sequence is given as TGTGCCAGCAGGGGGACGGCGGGGAGGAATGAGCAGTTCTTC. It translates to CASRGTAGRNEQFF.